The rows below give T cell receptor beta chains drawn from one sample of a study of response to subunit inactivated influenza vaccine. MiXCR, applied by TCRdb to the RT-PCR reads, yields one record per CDR3 protein. The sample consists of fewer than 250,000 distinct CDR3 sequences, around an eighth of them appearing once. Sequencing was performed on CD8+ T cells sorted from PBMCs, taken more than 4 days after vaccination. These receptors originate from a man between 50 and 59 years old who received an inactivated influenza vaccine. Each CDR3 is given with its conserved first and last residue. D genes are given only for firm matches. Part of the rows lack a size; the others show once, few, many or a class for expanded clones.

TRBJ2-3,TRBD1,-,TRBV24-1,TGTGCCACCAGTGACTCGGGACAGGGATGGGATACGCAGTATTTT,CATSDSGQGWDTQYF
TRBJ2-7,-,-,TRBV20-1,TGCAGTGCTAGAGATCGAGGAGCCGAGCAGTACTTC,CSARDRGAEQYF
TRBJ2-1,TRBD2,few,TRBV24-1,TGTGCCACCAGTGAGTATCTAGCGGGAGCGAATGAGCAGTTCTTC,CATSEYLAGANEQFF
TRBJ2-5,TRBD2,-,TRBV27,TGTGCCAGCACTCCTTTCAGCGGGAGCGAGACCCAGTACTTC,CASTPFSGSETQYF
TRBJ2-2,TRBD2,-,TRBV27,TGTGCCAGCAGTAGGAGCGGGGGGGGTATCGGGGAGCTGTTTTTT,CASSRSGGGIGELFF
TRBJ1-5,-,-,TRBV28,TGTGCCAGCAGAGTTCCGGGGGACTATTATAGCAATCAGCCCCAGCATTTT,CASRVPGDYYSNQPQHF
TRBJ2-5,TRBD2,few,TRBV11-2,TGTGCCAGCAGCTTAATCCTAGCGGAAGAGACCCAGTACTTC,CASSLILAEETQYF
TRBJ2-1,-,many,TRBV7-9,TGTGCCAGCTCGGGCCCGCGGGACCACTACAATGAGCAGTTCTTC,CASSGPRDHYNEQFF
TRBJ2-7,TRBD1,-,TRBV4-2,TGTGCCAGCAGCCGAACAGGGGGCGCAGACTACGAGCAGTACTTC,CASSRTGGADYEQYF
TRBJ2-7,-,-,TRBV20-1,TGCAGTGCTAGAGCGGGGGTAACCTACGAGCAGTACTTC,CSARAGVTYEQYF
TRBJ2-3,-,few,TRBV27,TGTGCCACCAGATCCGTTTACGGCACAGATACGCAGTATTTT,CATRSVYGTDTQYF
TRBJ2-7,-,few,TRBV28,TGTGCCACAGGAGGTTACGAGCAGTACTTC,CATGGYEQYF
TRBJ2-3,-,-,TRBV7-9,TGTGCCAGCAGCCCCACGCGCGGTGGCCCCACAGATACGCAGTATTTT,CASSPTRGGPTDTQYF
TRBJ2-7,-,-,TRBV6-2/TRBV6-3,TGTGCCAGCTGTACAGGGACCTACGAGCAGTACTTC,CASCTGTYEQYF
TRBJ2-1,TRBD2,many,TRBV6-2/TRBV6-3,TGTGCCAGCACCCTAGCGGGGGCCTACAATGAGCAGTTCTTC,CASTLAGAYNEQFF
TRBJ1-5,-,few,TRBV27,TGTGCCAGCAGTTTATTCTTCAGGGGTGGCAATCAGCCCCAGCATTTT,CASSLFFRGGNQPQHF
TRBJ1-2,TRBD1,-,TRBV5-6,TGTGCCAGCAGCTTGGGACAGGGATTTACGGATGGCTACACCTTC,CASSLGQGFTDGYTF
TRBJ2-1,TRBD2,many,TRBV29-1,TGCAGCGTTGAGGTCTTGGAGACTAGCGGGAGGGTCTCTCCCTACAATGAGCAGTTCTTC,CSVEVLETSGRVSPYNEQFF
TRBJ2-3,-,many,TRBV12-3/TRBV12-4,TGTGCCAGCAGTTTCAGCCTAAACACAGATACGCAGTATTTT,CASSFSLNTDTQYF